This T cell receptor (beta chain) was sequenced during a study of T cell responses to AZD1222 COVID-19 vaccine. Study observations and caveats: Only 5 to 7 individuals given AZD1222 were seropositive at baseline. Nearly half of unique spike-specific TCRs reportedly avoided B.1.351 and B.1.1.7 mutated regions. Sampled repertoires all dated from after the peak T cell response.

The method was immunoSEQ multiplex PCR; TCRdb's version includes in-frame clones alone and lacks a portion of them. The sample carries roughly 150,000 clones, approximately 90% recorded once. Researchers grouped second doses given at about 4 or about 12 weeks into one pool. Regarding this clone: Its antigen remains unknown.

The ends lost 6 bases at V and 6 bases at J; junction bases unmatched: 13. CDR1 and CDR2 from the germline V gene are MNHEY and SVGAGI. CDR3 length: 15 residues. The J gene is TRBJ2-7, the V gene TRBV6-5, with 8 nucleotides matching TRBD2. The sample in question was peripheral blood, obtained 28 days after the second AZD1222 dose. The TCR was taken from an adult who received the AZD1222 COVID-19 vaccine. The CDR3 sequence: CASRGTSGVGAEQYF. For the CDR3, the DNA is TGTGCCAGCAGGGGCACTAGCGGAGTTGGCGCCGAGCAGTACTTC.